The 11 T cell receptor beta chains given below trace back to one sample, sequenced in a study of T cell changes during pregnancy in multiple sclerosis. Method: immunoSEQ multiplex PCR; TCRdb's copy keeps in-frame clones and lacks some. The sample contains approximately 73,000 clones, around 90% of which appear only once. The material sequenced was CD4+ T cells from peripheral blood mononuclear cells, taken before pregnancy. These receptors were obtained from a female donor with multiple sclerosis, enrolled in a pregnancy study.

V and J are TRBV5-6 and TRBJ1-6; D ambiguous. The CDR3 has 14 amino acids. In germline, CDR1 is SGHDT, CDR2 YYEEEE. V lost 1 base and J lost 4, with 6 bases in between. The CDR3 spells CASSLRSYNSPLHF. In nucleotides, the CDR3 is TGTGCCAGCAGCTTGCGCAGTTATAATTCACCCCTCCACTTT.

This chain links TRBV14 with TRBJ2-7, with TRBD1 matching 8 bases. This CDR3 contains 15 residues. V was clipped by 4 bases and J by 6 bases; unmatched bases: 11. Germline V lookup: CDR1 SGHDN, CDR2 FVKESK. Here the CDR3 DNA reads TGTGCCAGCAGCCGAGGACAGGGTTCGGTCTCCGAGCAGTACTTC. Encoded protein: CASSRGQGSVSEQYF.

This clone was observed a single time. The chain couples TRBV19 to TRBJ2-7; 8 bases align to TRBD1. Looked up from germline, CDR1 is LNHDA and CDR2 is SQIVND (reference sequence). The CDR3 is 13 amino acids. The ends lost 4 bases at V and 2 bases at J; junction bases unmatched: 1. The CDR3 coding sequence is TGTGCCAGTAGTAGACAGGGGACCTACGAGCAGTACTTC. This codes for CASSRQGTYEQYF.

This clone appeared a single time. This chain uses TRBV5-4 with TRBJ2-3, with 8 bases matching TRBD2. Trimming took 4 bases from V and 2 from J; bases not matched to a gene: 15. This CDR3 spans 18 amino acids. Looked up from germline, CDR1 is SGHNT and CDR2 is YYREEE (reference sequence). The CDR3 sequence is CASSKERMAGGTTDTQYF. CDR3 coding DNA: TGTGCCAGCAGCAAAGAGAGGATGGCGGGGGGAACCACAGATACGCAGTATTTT.

The rearrangement links TRBV19 to TRBJ2-3; 11 bases are shared with TRBD2. With 6 bases clipped from V and 2 bases from J, the junction kept 4 bases outside the gene matches. The length of the CDR3 is 15 residues. Germline lookup yields CDR1 LNHDA and CDR2 SQIVND (reference sequence). The CDR3 bases are TGTGCCAGTAGACAGACTAGCGGGGTCACAGATACGCAGTATTTT. Amino acid sequence: CASRQTSGVTDTQYF.

In this sample, this clone turned up once. The chain carries TRBV28 and TRBJ2-7; TRBD2 matches 7 bases. The CDR3 consists of 13 residues. V shed 6 bases and J 2 bases; nucleotides not matched to a gene: 4. Germline V CDR1 and CDR2: MDHEN, SYDVKM. CDR3 sequence: CASSRGRAYEQYF. For the CDR3, the DNA is TGTGCCAGCAGCCGGGGGAGGGCCTACGAGCAGTACTTC.

This sequence joins TRBV18 and TRBJ2-1; 11 bases fit TRBD2. After removal of 6 bases from V and 5 bases from J, the junction contained 9 bases not matched to a gene. Per germline, CDR1 KGHSH and CDR2 LQKENI. This CDR3 comprises 16 residues. The CDR3 DNA is TGTGCCAGCTCCTCCCGACTAGCGGGATTGAACAATGAGCAGTTCTTC. This gives the protein CASSSRLAGLNNEQFF.

The CDR3 loop is CASCGQVDNEQFF. CDR3 bases: TGTGCCAGTTGCGGACAGGTTGACAATGAGCAGTTCTTC. The chain carries TRBV18 and TRBJ2-1; 7 bases line up with TRBD1. The CDR3 totals 13 residues. J lost 5 bases, V lost 9 bases, and 7 bases had no gene match. CDR1 and CDR2 from the germline V gene are KGHSH and LQKENI.

V gene TRBV9 combines with J gene TRBJ2-7, with no clear D. The germline gives CDR1 SGDLS, CDR2 YYNGEE. Trimming cost V 0 bases and J 1 base, with 8 bases left between them. The CDR3 runs 14 residues. CDR3 DNA sequence: TGTGCCAGCAGCGTAGGGGCTCAGTCCTACGAGCAGTACTTC. Translation gives CASSVGAQSYEQYF.

This chain joins TRBV7-9 and TRBJ1-2, with no clear D. This CDR3 spans 14 amino acids. V was pared by 0 bases and J by 6 bases, with 11 bases between. Germline V gene lookup returns CDR1 SEHNR and CDR2 FQNEAQ (reference sequence). CDR3 sequence reads: CASSLAPGSHGYTF. CDR3 bases: TGTGCCAGCAGCTTAGCGCCGGGGTCTCATGGCTACACCTTC.

This clone has just one count. This chain uses TRBV29-1 with TRBJ2-2; 9 bases map to TRBD1. J was trimmed by 0 bases and V by 7 bases; bases with no gene match: 3. Germline V gives CDR1 SQVTM, CDR2 ANQGSEA. There are 14 residues in the CDR3. CDR3 sequence (DNA): TGCAGCGCCGGACAGGGGTCGAACACCGGGGAGCTGTTTTTT. Its translation is CSAGQGSNTGELFF.